This T cell receptor beta chain is drawn from a study of beta chain features in type 1 diabetes. Overall study findings and caveats: The analysis here could not establish whether HLA type shapes TCRB rearrangement. The study found moderately but significantly shorter TCRB CDR3s in all four CD4+ subsets of Type 1 diabetes patients. Type 1 diabetes patients showed fewer insertions and more deletions at VDJ junctions.

Turning to this clone: The antigen remains unidentified.

The whole isolated RNA underwent reverse transcription, so sequencing captured expressed TCRB transcripts. Several million reads on average were seen across naive, central memory and regulatory T cell samples. Assay used: immunoSEQ multiplex PCR; TCRdb lists only in-frame clones, some missing. The sample holds 95,000 to 150,000 clones, 16% seen once. Germline V gene sequence: CDR1 SGHVS, CDR2 FNYEAQ. V dropped 3 bases and J dropped 5 bases, with 4 bases sitting between them. The CDR3 runs to 11 residues. The receptor's source is a man under 40 with type 1 diabetes. Sample: central memory CD4+ T cells from blood. The chain recombines TRBV7-6 with TRBJ2-5; the D is unclear. This CDR3 is CASSFGETQYF. The CDR3 DNA sequence: TGTGCCAGCAGCTTTGGGGAGACCCAGTACTTC.